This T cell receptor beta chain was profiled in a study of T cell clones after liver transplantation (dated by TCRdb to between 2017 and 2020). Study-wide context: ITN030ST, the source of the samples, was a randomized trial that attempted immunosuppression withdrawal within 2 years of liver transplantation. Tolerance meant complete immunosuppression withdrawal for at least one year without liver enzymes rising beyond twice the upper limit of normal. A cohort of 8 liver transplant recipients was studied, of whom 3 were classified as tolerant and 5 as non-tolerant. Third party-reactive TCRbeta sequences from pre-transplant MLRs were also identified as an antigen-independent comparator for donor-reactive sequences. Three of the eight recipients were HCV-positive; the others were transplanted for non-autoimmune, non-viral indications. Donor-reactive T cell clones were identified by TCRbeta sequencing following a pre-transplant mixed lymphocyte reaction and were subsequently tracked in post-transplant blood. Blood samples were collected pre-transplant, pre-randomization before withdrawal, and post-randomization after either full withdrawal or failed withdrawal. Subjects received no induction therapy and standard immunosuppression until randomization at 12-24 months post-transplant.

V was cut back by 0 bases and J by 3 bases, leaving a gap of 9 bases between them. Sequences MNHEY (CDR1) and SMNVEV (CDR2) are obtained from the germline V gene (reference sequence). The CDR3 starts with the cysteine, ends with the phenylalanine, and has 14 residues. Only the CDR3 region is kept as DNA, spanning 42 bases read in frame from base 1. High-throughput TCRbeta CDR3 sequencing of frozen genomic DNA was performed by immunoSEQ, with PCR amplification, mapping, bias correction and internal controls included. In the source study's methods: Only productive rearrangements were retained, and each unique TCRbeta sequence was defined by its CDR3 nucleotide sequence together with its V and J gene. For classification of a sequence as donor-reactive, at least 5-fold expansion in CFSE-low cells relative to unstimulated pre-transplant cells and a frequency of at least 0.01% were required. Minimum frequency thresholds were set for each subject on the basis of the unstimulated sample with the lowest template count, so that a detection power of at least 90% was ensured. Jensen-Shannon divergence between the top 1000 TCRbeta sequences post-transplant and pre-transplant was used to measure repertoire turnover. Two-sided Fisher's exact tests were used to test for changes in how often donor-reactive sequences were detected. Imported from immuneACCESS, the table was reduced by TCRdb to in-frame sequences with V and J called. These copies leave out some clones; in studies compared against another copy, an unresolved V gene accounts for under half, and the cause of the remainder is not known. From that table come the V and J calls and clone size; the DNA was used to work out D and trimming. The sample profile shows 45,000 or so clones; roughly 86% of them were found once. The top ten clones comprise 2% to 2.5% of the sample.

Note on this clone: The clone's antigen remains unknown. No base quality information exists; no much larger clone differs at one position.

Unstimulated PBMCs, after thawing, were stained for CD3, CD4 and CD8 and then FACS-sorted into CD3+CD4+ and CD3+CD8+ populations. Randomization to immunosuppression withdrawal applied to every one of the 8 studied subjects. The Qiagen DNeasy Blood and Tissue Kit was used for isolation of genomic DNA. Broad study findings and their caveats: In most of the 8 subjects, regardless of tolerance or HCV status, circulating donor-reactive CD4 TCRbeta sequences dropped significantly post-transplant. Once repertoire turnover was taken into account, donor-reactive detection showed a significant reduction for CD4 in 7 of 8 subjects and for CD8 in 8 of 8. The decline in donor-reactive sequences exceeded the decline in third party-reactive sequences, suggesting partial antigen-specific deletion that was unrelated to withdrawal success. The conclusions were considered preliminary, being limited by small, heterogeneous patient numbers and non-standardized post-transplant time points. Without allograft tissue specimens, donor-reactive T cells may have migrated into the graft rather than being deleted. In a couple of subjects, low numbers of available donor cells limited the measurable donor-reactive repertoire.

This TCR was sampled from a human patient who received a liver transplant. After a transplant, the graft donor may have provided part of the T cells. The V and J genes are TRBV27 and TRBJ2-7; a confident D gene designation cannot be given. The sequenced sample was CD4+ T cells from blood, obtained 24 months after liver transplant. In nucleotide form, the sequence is TGTGCCAGCAGTTTATCAGGATCCTTCTACGAGCAGTACTTC. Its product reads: CASSLSGSFYEQYF.